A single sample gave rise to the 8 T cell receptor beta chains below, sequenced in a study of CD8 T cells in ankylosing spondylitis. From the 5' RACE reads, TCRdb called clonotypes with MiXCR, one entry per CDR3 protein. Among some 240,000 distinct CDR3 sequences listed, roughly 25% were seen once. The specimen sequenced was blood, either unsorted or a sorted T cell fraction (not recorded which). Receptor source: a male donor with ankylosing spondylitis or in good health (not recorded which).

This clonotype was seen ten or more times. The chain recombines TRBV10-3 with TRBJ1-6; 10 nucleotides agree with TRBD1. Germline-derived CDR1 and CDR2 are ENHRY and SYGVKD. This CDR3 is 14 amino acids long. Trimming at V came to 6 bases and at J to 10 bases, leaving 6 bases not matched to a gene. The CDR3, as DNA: TGTGCCATCAGACTCCGGGACAGGGGATCACCCCTCCACTTT. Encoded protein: CAIRLRDRGSPLHF.

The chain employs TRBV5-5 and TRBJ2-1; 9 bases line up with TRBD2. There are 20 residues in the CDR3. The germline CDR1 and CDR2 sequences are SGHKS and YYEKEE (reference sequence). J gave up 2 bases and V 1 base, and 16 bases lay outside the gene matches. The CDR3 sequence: CASSLRVTSGPLFPYNEQFF. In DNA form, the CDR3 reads TGTGCCAGCAGCTTGCGGGTTACTAGCGGGCCGCTATTCCCCTACAATGAGCAGTTCTTC.

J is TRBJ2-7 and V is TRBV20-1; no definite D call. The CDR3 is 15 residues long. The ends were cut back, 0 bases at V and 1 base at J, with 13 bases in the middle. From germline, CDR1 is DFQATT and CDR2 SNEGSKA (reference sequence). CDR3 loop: CSARDPTSSSYEQYF. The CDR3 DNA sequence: TGCAGTGCTAGAGATCCAACATCGTCATCCTACGAGCAGTACTTC.

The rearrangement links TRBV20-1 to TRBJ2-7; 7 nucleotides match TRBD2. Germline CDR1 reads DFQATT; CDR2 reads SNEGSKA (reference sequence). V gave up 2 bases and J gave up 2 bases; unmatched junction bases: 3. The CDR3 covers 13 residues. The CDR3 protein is CSARFRGAYEQYF. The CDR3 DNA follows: TGCAGTGCTAGATTCCGGGGGGCCTACGAGCAGTACTTC.

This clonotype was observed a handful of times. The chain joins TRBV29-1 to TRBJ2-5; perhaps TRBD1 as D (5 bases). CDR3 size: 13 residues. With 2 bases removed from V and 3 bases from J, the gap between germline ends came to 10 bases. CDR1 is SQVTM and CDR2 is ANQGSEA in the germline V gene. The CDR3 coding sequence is TGCAGCGTTGAATGGGGCAGGAAAGAGACCCAGTACTTC. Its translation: CSVEWGRKETQYF.

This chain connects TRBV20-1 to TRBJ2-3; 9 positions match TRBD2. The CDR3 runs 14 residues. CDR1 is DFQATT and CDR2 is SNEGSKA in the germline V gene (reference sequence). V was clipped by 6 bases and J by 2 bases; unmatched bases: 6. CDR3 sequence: CSAPLAGATDTQYF. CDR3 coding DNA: TGCAGTGCGCCATTAGCGGGGGCCACAGATACGCAGTATTTT.

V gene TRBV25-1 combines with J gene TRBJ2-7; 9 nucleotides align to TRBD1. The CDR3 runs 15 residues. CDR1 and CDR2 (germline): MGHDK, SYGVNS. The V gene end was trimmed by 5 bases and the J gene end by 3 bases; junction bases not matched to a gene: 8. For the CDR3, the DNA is TGTGCCAGCAGTCCTCCCCGGGGACAGGGCTACGAGCAGTACTTC. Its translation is CASSPPRGQGYEQYF.

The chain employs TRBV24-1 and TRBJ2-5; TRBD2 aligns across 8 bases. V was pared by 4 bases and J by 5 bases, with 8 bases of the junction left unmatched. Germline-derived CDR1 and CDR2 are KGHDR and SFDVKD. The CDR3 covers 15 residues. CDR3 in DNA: TGTGCCACCAGTGAATTGAGCGGGGGAGATGAGACCCAGTACTTC. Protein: CATSELSGGDETQYF.